This TCR beta chain was sequenced during a study of blood T cell repertoires in COVID-19 (dated by TCRdb to 2018 to 2020). For context, the study as a whole: The collaborator samples originated in the United States, Italy and Spain and spanned the acute and convalescent phases of COVID-19. Samples came from the ongoing ImmuneRACE study (first 160 participants) plus 1,254 subjects from 6 global collaborators. Sample metadata almost always included a de-identified subject ID, COVID-19 status, age in years and sex. The dataset comprised deeply sampled blood TCRbeta repertoires from subjects exposed to, actively infected with, or recovered from COVID-19. Where available, HLA class I and class II types were obtained from metadata supplied by the sample provider rather than from assay-based typing. The material from the prospective study consisted of cDNA or gDNA derived from T cells, B-cell-depleted T cells, or PBMCs. A freely available public database, intended as a resource for researchers studying the immune response to SARS-CoV-2, is where the repertoires were released. Summary of the overall study and its limitations: How much clinical and demographic metadata was included differed by source and by participant, and the metadata was provided uncurated.

The immunoSEQ Assay, a bias-controlled multiplex PCR, was used to amplify TCRbeta CDR3 regions from genomic DNA. Turning to the authors' computational methods: The number of nucleated cells in each sample was estimated by amplification of reference gene primers within the assay. To quantify the absolute abundance of each unique TCRbeta CDR3 rearrangement, sequence reads were collapsed and filtered. Productive Simpson clonality was computed per sample as the square root of Simpson's diversity index over productive rearrangements. Entries here come from immuneACCESS through TCRdb and include only in-frame sequences with V and J called. Some clones fail to appear in such tables; in the studies checked, an unresolved V gene covers under half of the shortfall, and the cause of the remainder is unknown. That table furnishes V, J and clone size, whereas the DNA furnished D and trimming. This sample comprises approximately 250,000 clones, about 80% of them detected only once. The top ten constitute around 16% of the sample.

A note on this clone: Its binding antigen is unknown. Per-base quality was not reported, and no clone a single base away is much larger than it.

CDR1 and CDR2 are drawn from the germline V gene: SGHRS, YFSETQ. The junction shows trimming of 0 bases on V and 8 bases on J, plus 9 bases between the germline ends. CDR3 length: 14 amino acids, cysteine to phenylalanine. The kept DNA is CDR3 alone, 42 bases in frame from the first base. Enrolling through a virtual design, the prospective study's participants ranged in age from roughly 18 to 90 years and lived across around 25 United States geographic areas. In the prospective study, cohorts were assigned on the basis of participant-reported clinical history obtained from a screening survey and a study questionnaire. For ImmuneRACE Cohort 3, a participant was defined as recovered based on two consecutive negative NP/OP PCR tests, clearance by a healthcare professional, or resolution of symptoms. Mobile phlebotomists in the prospective study collected whole blood, serum and a nasopharyngeal or oropharyngeal swab from every participant. Participants in the prospective study had the option to provide additional blood draws and questionnaires over a roughly 2-month period. Before DNA extraction, prospective study blood samples were shipped either frozen or at room temperature.

This sequence was found in a man aged 40-49 years who had recovered from COVID-19. Sequencing used PBMCs or T cells enriched from blood (not recorded which). The receptor chain draws on TRBV5-1 and TRBJ1-6, and TRBD1 may be the D gene, going by 6 matching bases. The CDR3 is CASSLAQGYSPLHF. Here is the DNA: TGCGCCAGCAGCTTGGCACAGGGATATTCACCCCTCCACTTT.